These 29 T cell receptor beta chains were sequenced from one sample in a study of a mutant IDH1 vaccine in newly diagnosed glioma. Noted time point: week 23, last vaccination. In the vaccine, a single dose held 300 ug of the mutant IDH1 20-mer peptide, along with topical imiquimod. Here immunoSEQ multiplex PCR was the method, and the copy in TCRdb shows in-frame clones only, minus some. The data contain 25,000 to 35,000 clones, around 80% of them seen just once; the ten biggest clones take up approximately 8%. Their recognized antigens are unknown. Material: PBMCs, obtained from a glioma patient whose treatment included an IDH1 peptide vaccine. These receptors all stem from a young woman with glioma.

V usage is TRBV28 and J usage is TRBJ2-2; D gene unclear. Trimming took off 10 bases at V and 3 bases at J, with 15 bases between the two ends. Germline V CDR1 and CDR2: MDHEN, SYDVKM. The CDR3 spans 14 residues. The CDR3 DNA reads TGTGCCACAACCCGGCCCTCGTACACCGGGGAGCTGTTTTTT. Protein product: CATTRPSYTGELFF. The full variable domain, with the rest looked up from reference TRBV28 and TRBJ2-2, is DVKVTQSSRYLVKRTGEKVFLECVQDMDHENMFWYRQDPGLGLRLIYFSYDVKMKEKGDIPEGYSVSREKKERFSLILESASTNQTSMYLCATTRPSYTGELFFGEGSRLTVL.

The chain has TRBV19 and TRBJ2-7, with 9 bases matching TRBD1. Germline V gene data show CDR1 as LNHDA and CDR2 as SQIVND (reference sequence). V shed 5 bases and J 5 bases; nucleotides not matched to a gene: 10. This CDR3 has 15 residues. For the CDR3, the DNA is TGTGCCAGTAGTCCCCGGACAGGGGATTCGGACGAGCAGTACTTC. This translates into CASSPRTGDSDEQYF.

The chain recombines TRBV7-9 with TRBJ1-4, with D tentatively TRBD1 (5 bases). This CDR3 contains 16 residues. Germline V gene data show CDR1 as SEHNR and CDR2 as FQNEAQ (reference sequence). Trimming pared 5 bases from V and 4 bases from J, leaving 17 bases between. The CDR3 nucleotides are TGTGCCAGCAGCCCTAATCGGGACGGAGTTAATGAAAAACTGTTTTTT. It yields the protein CASSPNRDGVNEKLFF. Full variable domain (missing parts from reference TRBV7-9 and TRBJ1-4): DTGVSQNPRHKITKRGQNVTFRCDPISEHNRLYWYRQTLGQGPEFLTYFQNEAQLEKSRLLSDRFSAERPKGSFSTLEIQRTEQGDSAMYLCASSPNRDGVNEKLFFGSGTQLSVL.

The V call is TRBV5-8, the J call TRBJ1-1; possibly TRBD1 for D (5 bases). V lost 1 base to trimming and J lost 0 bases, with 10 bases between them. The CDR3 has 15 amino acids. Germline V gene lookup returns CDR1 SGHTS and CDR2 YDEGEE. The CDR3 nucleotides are TGTGCCAGCAGCTTGTACGGGACCATGAACACTGAAGCTTTCTTT. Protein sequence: CASSLYGTMNTEAFF. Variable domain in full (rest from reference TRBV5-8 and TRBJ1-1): EAGVTQSPTHLIKTRGQQATLRCSPISGHTSVYWYQQALGLGLQFLLWYDEGEERNRGNFPPRFSGRQFPNYSSELNVNALELEDSALYLCASSLYGTMNTEAFFGQGTRLTVV.

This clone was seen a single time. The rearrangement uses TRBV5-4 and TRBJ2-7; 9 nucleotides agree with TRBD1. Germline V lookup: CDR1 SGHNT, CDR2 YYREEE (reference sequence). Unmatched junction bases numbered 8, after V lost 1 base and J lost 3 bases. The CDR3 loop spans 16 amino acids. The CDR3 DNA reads TGTGCCAGCAGCTTGTCGGCGGGACAGGGTGGCTACGAGCAGTACTTC. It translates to CASSLSAGQGGYEQYF.

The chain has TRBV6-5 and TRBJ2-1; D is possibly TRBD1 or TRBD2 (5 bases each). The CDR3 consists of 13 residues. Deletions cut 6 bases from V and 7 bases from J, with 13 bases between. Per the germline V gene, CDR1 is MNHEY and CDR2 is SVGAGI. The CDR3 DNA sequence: TGTGCCAGCAGAACCCCGAGGGGAAATGAGCAGTTCTTC. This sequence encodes CASRTPRGNEQFF.

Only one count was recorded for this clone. The DNA for the CDR3 is TGTGCCAGCAGCTTAGAGTTAGTCTCTGGAAACACCATATATTTT. Amino acid sequence: CASSLELVSGNTIYF. The gene calls are TRBV7-9 and TRBJ1-3, with D unclear. Trimming left V 1 base short and J 0 bases short, with 7 bases between. The CDR3 loop spans 15 amino acids. Germline-derived CDR1 and CDR2 are SEHNR and FQNEAQ (reference sequence). The whole variable domain, filled in from reference TRBV7-9 and TRBJ1-3, reads DTGVSQNPRHKITKRGQNVTFRCDPISEHNRLYWYRQTLGQGPEFLTYFQNEAQLEKSRLLSDRFSAERPKGSFSTLEIQRTEQGDSAMYLCASSLELVSGNTIYFGEGSWLTVV.

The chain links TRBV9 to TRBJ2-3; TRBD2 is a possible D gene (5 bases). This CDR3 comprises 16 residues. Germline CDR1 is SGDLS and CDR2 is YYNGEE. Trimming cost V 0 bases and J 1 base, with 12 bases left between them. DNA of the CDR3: TGTGCCAGCAGCGTAGCCCCGCTGGGAGGCACAGATACGCAGTATTTT. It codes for CASSVAPLGGTDTQYF.

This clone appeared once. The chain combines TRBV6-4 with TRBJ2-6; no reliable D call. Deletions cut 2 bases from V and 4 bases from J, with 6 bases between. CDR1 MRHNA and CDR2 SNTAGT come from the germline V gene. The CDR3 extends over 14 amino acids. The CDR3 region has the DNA TGTGCCAGCAGTGACGTACAGGGGGCCAACGTCCTGACTTTC. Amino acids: CASSDVQGANVLTF.

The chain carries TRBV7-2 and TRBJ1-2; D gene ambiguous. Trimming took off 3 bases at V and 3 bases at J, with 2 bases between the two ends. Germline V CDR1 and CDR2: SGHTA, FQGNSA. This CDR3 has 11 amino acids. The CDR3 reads CASSFYYGYTF. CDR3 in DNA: TGTGCCAGCAGCTTTTACTATGGCTACACCTTC. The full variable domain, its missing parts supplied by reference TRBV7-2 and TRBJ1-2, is GAGVSQSPSNKVTEKGKDVELRCDPISGHTALYWYRQSLGQGLEFLIYFQGNSAPDKSGLPSDRFSAERTGGSVSTLTIQRTQQEDSAVYLCASSFYYGYTFGSGTRLTVV.

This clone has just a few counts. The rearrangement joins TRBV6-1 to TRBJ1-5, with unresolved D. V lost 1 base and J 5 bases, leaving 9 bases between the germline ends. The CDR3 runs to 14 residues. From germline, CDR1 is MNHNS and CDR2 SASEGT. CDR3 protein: CASSEGGSYQPQHF. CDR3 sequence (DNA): TGTGCCAGCAGTGAAGGAGGGAGTTATCAGCCCCAGCATTTT.

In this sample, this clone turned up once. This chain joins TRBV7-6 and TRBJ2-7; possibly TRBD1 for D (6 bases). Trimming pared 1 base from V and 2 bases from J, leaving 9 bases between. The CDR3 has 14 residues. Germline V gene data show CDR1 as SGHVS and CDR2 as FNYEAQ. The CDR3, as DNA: TGTGCCAGCAGCTTAGATAGGACAGCCTACGAGCAGTACTTC. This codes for CASSLDRTAYEQYF.

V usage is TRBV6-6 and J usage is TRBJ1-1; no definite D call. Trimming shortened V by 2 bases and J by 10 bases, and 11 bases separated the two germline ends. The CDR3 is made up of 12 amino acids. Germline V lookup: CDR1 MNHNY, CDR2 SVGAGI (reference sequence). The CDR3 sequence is CASSYAKGGAFF. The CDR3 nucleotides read TGTGCCAGCAGTTACGCCAAGGGAGGAGCTTTCTTT.

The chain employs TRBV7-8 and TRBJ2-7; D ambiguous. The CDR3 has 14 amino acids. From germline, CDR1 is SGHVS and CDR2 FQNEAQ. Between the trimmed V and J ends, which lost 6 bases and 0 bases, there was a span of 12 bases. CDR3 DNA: TGTGCCAGCAGTCCAAGCGCGATCTCCTACGAGCAGTACTTC. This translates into CASSPSAISYEQYF.

In DNA form, the CDR3 reads TGTGCCAGCAGCTTGAGGTTTACAGGGAAGCGCACTGAAGCTTTCTTT. As protein: CASSLRFTGKRTEAFF. The chain combines TRBV5-6 with TRBJ1-1; D is possibly TRBD1 (6 bases). V gave up 1 base and J gave up 4 bases, with 17 bases separating them. Germline CDR1 is SGHDT and CDR2 is YYEEEE. This CDR3 region has 16 residues.

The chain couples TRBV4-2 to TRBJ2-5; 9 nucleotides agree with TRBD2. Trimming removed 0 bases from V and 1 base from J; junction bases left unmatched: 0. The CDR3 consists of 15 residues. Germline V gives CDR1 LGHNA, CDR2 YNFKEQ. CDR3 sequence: CASSQERGGQETQYF. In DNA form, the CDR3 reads TGTGCCAGCAGCCAAGAGCGGGGGGGCCAAGAGACCCAGTACTTC.

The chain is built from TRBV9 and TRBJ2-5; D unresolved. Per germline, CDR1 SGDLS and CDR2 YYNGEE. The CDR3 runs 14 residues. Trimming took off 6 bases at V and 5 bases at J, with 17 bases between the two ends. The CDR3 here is CASTRSGSPETQYF. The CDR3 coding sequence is TGTGCCAGCACCCGTAGTGGGTCCCCGGAGACCCAGTACTTC. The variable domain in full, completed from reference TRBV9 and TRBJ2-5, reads DSGVTQTPKHLITATGQRVTLRCSPRSGDLSVYWYQQSLDQGLQFLIQYYNGEERAKGNILERFSAQQFPDLHSELNLSSLELGDSALYFCASTRSGSPETQYFGPGTRLLVL.

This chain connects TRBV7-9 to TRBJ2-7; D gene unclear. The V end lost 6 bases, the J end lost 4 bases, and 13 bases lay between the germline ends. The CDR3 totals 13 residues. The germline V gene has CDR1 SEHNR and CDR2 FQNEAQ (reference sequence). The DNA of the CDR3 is TGTGCCAGCAGTCGTGTCGGAGTTTACGAGCAGTACTTC. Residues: CASSRVGVYEQYF.

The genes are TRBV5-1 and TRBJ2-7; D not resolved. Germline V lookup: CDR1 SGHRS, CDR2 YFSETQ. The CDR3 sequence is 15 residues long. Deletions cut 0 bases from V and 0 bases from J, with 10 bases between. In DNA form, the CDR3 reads TGCGCCAGCAGCTTGGCGTTTCCTCCCTCCTACGAGCAGTACTTC. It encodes CASSLAFPPSYEQYF.

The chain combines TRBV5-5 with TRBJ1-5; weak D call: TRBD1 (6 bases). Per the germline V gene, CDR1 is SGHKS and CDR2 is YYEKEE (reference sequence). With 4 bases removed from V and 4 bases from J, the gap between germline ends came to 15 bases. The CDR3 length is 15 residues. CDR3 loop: CASSPGKGTNQPQHF. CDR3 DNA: TGTGCCAGCAGCCCTGGGAAGGGGACAAATCAGCCCCAGCATTTT.

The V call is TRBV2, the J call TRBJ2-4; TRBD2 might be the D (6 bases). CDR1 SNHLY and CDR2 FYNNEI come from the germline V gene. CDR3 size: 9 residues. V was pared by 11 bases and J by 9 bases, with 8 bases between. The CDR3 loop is CAEGGIQYF. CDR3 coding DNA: TGTGCCGAGGGAGGCATTCAGTACTTC.

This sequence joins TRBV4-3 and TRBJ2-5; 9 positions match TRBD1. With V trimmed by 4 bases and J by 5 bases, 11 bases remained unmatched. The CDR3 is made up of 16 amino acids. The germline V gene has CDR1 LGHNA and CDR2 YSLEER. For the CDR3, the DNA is TGCGCCAGCAGCCCCCGCGAAGGGACAGGGTCGGAGACCCAGTACTTC. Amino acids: CASSPREGTGSETQYF.

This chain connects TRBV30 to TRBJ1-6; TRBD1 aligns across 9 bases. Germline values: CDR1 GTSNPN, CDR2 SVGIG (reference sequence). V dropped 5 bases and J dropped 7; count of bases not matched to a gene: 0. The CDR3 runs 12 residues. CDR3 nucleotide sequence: TGTGCCTGGGGGACAGGGAATTCACCCCTCCACTTT. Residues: CAWGTGNSPLHF.

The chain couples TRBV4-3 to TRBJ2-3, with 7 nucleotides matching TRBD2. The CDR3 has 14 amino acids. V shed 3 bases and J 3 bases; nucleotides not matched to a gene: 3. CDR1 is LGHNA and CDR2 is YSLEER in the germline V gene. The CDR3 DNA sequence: TGCGCCAGCAGCCACGAGCGGGAAACAGATACGCAGTATTTT. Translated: CASSHERETDTQYF.

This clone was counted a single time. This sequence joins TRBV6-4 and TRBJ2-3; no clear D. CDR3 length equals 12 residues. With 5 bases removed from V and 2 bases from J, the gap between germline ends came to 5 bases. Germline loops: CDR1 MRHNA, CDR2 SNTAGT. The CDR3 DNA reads TGTGCCAGCAGTACGGACACAGATACGCAGTATTTT. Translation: CASSTDTDTQYF.

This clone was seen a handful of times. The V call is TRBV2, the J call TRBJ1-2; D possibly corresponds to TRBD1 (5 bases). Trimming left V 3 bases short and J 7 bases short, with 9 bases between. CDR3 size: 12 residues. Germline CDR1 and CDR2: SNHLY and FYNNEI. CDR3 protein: CASSDRGAGYTF. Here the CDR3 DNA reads TGTGCCAGCAGTGACCGAGGGGCTGGCTACACCTTC. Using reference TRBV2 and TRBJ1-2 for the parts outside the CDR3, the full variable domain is EPEVTQTPSHQVTQMGQEVILRCVPISNHLYFYWYRQILGQKVEFLVSFYNNEISEKSEIFDDQFSVERPDGSNFTLKIRSTKLEDSAMYFCASSDRGAGYTFGSGTRLTVV.

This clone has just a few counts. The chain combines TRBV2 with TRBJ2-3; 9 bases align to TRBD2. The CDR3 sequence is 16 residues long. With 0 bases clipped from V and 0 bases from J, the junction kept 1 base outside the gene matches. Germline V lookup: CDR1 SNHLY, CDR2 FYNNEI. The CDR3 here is CASSEAGLASTDTQYF. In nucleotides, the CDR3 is TGTGCCAGCAGTGAAGCGGGACTAGCTAGCACAGATACGCAGTATTTT.

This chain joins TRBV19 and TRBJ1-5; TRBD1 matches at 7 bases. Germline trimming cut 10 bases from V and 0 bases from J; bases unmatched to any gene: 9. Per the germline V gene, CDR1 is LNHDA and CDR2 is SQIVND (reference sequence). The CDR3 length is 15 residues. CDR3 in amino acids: CATSQGELSNQPQHF. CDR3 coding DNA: TGTGCCACTTCCCAGGGGGAGCTTAGCAATCAGCCCCAGCATTTT.

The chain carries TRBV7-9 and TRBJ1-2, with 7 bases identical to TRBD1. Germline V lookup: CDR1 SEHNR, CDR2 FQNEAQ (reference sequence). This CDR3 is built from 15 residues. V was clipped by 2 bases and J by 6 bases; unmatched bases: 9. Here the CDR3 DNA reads TGTGCCAGCAGCTTATCCGCGACAGGGACCGATGGCTACACCTTC. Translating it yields CASSLSATGTDGYTF.